This T cell receptor (beta chain) stems from a study of cytomegalovirus exposure and HLA in healthy donors. Notes on the study in general: Further analysis, carried out later, found HLA-associated TCR beta chains more clonally expanded than equally common other chains.

Germline V CDR1 and CDR2: SGHTA, FQGNSA. Losses at the gene ends were 1 base for V and 5 bases for J; bases not matched to a gene: 7. CDR3 length: 17 residues. This clone was detected a few times. Its antigen is not known. PCR amplification relied on 60 Vbeta primers (plus 13 Jbeta primers). The table came from immunoSEQ multiplex PCR; TCRdb's copy has only in-frame clones and leaves some out. The sample shows approximately 110,000 clones, 70% to 80% of them seen only once. V usage is TRBV7-2 and J usage is TRBJ2-5, with 13 bases aligning to TRBD2. The sequenced material came from PBMCs. This clonotype originated in a man in his fifties or sixties in good health and CMV-seronegative. CDR3 protein: CASSLVRTSGGGETQYF. Here the CDR3 DNA reads TGTGCCAGCAGCTTAGTTCGGACTAGCGGGGGCGGGGAGACCCAGTACTTC.